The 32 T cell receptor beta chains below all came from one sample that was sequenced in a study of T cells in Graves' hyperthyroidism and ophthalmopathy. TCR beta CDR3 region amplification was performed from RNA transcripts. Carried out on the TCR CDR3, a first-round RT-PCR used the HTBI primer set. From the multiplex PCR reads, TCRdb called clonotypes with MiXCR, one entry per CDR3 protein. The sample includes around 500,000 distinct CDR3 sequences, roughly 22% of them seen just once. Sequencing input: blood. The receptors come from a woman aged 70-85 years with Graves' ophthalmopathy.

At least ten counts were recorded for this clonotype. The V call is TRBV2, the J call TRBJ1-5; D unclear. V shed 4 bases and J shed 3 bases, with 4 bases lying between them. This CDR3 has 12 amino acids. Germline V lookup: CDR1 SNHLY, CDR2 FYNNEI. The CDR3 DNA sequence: TGTGCCAGCAGTGTTCTCAATCAGCCCCAGCATTTT. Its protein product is CASSVLNQPQHF.

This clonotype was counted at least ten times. CDR3 sequence reads: CASSYVIAASTDTQYF. The CDR3 bases are TGTGCCAGCAGTTACGTGATAGCGGCTAGCACAGATACGCAGTATTTT. This chain uses TRBV6-5 with TRBJ2-3, with D perhaps matching TRBD2 (6 bases). Germline assignment: CDR1 MNHEY and CDR2 SVGAGI. The CDR3 extends over 16 amino acids. Trimming pared 2 bases from V and 0 bases from J, leaving 12 bases between.

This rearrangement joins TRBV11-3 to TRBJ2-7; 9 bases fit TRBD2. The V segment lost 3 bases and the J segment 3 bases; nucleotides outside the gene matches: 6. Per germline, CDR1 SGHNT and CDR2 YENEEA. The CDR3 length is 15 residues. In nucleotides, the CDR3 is TGTGCCAGCAGCTTGCGGCGGGAGGGTCTCTACGAGCAGTACTTC. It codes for CASSLRREGLYEQYF.

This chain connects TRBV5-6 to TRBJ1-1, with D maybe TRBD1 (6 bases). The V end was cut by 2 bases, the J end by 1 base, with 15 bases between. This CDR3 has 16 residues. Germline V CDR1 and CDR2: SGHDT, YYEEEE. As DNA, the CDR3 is TGTGCCAGCAGCTTCATCCCCGGGACATCGAACACTGAAGCTTTCTTT. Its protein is CASSFIPGTSNTEAFF.

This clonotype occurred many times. CDR3 sequence reads: CASSPGAGGYGYTF. The CDR3 DNA sequence: TGTGCCAGCAGTCCTGGGGCAGGGGGCTATGGCTACACCTTC. J is TRBJ1-2 and V is TRBV12-3 or TRBV12-4; the match to TRBD1 covers 7 bases. The J segment lost 4 bases and the V segment lost 5 bases, leaving 7 bases of the junction unmatched. The CDR3 runs 14 residues.

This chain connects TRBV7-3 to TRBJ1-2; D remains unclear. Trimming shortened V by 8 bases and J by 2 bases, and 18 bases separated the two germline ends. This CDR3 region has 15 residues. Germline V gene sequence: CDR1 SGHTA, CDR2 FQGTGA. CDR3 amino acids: CASAPGADVNYGYTF. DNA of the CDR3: TGTGCCAGCGCTCCCGGCGCAGACGTGAACTATGGCTACACCTTC.

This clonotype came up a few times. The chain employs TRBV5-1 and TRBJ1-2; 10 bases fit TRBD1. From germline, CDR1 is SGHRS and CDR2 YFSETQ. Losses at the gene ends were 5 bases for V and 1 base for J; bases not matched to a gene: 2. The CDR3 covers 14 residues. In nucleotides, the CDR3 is TGCGCCAGCAGGTGGACAGGGGGTAACTATGGCTACACCTTC. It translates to CASRWTGGNYGYTF.

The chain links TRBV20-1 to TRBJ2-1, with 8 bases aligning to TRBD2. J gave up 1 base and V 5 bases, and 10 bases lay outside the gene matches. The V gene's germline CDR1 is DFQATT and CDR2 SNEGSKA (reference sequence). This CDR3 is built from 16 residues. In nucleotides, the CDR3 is TGCAGTGCTGAGAAAGCGGGAGCTGTATCCTACAATGAGCAGTTCTTC. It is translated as CSAEKAGAVSYNEQFF.

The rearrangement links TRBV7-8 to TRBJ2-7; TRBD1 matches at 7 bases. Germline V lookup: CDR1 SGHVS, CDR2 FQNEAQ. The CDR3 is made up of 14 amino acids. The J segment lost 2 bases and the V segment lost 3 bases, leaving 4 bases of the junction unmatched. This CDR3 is CASSFRDRPYEQYF. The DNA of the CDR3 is TGTGCCAGCAGCTTTCGGGACAGACCCTACGAGCAGTACTTC. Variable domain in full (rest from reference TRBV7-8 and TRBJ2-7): GAGVSQSPRYKVAKRGQDVALRCDPISGHVSLFWYQQALGQGPEFLTYFQNEAQLDKSGLPSDRFFAERPEGSVSTLKIQRTQQEDSAVYLCASSFRDRPYEQYFGPGTRLTVT.

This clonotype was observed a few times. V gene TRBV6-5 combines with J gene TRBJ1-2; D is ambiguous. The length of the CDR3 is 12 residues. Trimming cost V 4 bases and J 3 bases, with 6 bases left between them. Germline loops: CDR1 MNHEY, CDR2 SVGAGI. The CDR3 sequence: CASSSSYYGYTF. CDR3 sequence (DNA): TGTGCCAGCAGTTCGTCTTACTATGGCTACACCTTC.

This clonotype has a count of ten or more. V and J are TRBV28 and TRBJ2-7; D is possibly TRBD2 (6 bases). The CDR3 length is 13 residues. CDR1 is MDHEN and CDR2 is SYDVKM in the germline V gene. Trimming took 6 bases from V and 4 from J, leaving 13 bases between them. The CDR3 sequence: CASRDRGGYEQYF. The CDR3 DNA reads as TGTGCCAGCAGGGACCGTGGGGGGTACGAGCAGTACTTC.

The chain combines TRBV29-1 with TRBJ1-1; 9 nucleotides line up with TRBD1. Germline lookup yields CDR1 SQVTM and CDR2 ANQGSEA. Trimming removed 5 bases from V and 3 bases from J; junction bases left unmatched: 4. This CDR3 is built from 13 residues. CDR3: CSVKQGAYTEAFF. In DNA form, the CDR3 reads TGCAGCGTTAAACAGGGGGCTTACACTGAAGCTTTCTTT.

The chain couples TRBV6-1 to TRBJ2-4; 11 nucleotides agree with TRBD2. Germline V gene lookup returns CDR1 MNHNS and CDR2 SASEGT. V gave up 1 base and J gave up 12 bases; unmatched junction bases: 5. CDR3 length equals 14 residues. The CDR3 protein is CASSEGLAGPTQYF. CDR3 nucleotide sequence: TGTGCCAGCAGTGAAGGACTAGCGGGACCAACTCAGTACTTC.

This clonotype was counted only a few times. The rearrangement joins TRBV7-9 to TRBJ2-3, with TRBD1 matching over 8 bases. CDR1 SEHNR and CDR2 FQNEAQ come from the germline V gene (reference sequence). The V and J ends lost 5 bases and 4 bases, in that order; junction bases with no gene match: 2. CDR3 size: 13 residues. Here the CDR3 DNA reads TGTGCCAGCAGCCAGACAGGGGCAGATACGCAGTATTTT. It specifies CASSQTGADTQYF.

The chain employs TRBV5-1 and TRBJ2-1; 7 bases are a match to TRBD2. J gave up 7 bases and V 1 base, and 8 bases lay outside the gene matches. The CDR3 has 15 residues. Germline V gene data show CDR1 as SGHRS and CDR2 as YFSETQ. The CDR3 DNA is TGCGCCAGCAGCTTGATGGGCGGGAGAAGGAATGAGCAGTTCTTC. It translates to CASSLMGGRRNEQFF.

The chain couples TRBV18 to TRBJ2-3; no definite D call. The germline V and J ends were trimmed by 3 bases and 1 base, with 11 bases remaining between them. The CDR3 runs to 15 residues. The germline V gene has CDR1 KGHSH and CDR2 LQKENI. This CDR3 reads CASSPSRPRTDTQYF. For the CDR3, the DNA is TGTGCCAGCTCACCGTCGCGGCCCCGCACAGATACGCAGTATTTT.

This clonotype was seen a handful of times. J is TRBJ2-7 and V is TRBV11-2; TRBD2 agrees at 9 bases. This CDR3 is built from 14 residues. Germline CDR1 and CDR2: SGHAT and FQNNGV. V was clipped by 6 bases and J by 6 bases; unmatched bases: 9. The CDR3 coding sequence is TGTGCCAGCAGTTTGTGGCTAGCGGGATTCGAGCAGTACTTC. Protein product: CASSLWLAGFEQYF.

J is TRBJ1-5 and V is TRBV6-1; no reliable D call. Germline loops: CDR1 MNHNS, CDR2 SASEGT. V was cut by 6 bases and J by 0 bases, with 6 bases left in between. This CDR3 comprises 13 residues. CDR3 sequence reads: CASRDYSNQPQHF. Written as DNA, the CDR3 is TGTGCCAGCAGGGACTATAGCAATCAGCCCCAGCATTTT.

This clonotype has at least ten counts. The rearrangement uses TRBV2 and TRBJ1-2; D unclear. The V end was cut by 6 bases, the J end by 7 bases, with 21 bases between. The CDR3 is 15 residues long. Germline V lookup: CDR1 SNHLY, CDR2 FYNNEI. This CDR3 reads CASRSFLSTMGGYTF. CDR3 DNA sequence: TGTGCCAGCAGGTCGTTCCTATCTACGATGGGTGGCTACACCTTC.

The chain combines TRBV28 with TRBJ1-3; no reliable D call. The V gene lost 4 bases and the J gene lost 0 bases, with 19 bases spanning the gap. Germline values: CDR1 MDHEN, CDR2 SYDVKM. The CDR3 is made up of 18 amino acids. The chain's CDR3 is CASSSLFLGRSSGNTIYF. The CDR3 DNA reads TGTGCCAGCAGTTCACTCTTTTTAGGGAGAAGCTCTGGAAACACCATATATTTT.

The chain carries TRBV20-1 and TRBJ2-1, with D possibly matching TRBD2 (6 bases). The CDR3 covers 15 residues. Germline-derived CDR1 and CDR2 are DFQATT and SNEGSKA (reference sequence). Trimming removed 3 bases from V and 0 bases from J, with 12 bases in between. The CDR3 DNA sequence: TGCAGTGCTAGGGGTCTAGCGACCTCCTACAATGAGCAGTTCTTC. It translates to CSARGLATSYNEQFF.

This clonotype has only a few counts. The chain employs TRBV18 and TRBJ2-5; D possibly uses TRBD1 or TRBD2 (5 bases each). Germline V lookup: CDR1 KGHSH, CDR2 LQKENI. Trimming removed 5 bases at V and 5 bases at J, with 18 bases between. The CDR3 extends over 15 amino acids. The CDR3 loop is CASSTLGAGVETQYF. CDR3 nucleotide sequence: TGTGCCAGCTCAACCCTTGGGGCCGGGGTGGAGACCCAGTACTTC.

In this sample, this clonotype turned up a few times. The CDR3 reads CAISESRGRGAKNIQYF. In DNA, the CDR3 is TGTGCCATCAGTGAGAGTAGGGGGCGCGGAGCCAAAAACATTCAGTACTTC. This chain joins TRBV10-3 and TRBJ2-4, with 7 bases that match TRBD1. CDR3 length equals 17 residues. V trimming: 2 bases; J trimming: 0 bases; junction bases outside the gene matches: 7. The V gene's germline CDR1 is ENHRY and CDR2 SYGVKD.

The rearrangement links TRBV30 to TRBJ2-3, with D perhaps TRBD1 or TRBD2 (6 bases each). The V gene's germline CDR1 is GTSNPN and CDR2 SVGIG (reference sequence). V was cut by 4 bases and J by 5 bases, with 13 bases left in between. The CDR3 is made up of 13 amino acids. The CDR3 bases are TGTGCCTGGAACCGTGGGGGGCAAGATACGCAGTATTTT. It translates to CAWNRGGQDTQYF.

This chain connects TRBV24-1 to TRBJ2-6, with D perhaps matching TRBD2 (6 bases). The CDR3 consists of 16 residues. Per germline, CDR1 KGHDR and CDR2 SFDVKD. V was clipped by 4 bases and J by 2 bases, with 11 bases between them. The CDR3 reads CATSDPGGTGANVLTF. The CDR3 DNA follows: TGTGCCACCAGTGACCCTGGGGGGACTGGGGCCAACGTCCTGACTTTC.

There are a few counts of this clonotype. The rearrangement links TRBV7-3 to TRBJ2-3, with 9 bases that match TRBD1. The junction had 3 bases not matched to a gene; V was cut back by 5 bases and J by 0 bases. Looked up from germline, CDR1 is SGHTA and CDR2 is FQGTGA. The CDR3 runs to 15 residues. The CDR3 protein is CASSGDRASTDTQYF. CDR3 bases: TGTGCCAGCAGCGGGGACAGGGCCAGCACAGATACGCAGTATTTT. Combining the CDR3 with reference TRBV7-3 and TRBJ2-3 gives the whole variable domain GAGVSQTPSNKVTEKGKYVELRCDPISGHTALYWYRQSLGQGPEFLIYFQGTGAADDSGLPNDRFFAVRPEGSVSTLKIQRTERGDSAVYLCASSGDRASTDTQYFGPGTRLTVL.

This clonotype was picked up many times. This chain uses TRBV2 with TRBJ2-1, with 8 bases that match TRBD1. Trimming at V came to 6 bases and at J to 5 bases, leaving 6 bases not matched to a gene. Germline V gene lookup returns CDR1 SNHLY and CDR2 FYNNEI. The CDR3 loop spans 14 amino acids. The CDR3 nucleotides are TGTGCCAGCAGACCAGGGGGCTTCAACAATGAGCAGTTCTTC. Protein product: CASRPGGFNNEQFF.

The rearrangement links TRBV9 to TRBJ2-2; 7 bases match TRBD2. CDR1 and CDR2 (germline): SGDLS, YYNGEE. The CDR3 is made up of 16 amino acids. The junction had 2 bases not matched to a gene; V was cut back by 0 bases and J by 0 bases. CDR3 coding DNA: TGTGCCAGCAGCGTAGGTGGACTAGCGAACACCGGGGAGCTGTTTTTT. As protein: CASSVGGLANTGELFF.

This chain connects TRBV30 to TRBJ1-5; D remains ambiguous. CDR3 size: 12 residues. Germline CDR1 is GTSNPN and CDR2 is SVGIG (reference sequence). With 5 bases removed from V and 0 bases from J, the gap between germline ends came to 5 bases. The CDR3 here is CAWSDSNQPQHF. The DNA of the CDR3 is TGTGCCTGGTCGGATAGCAATCAGCCCCAGCATTTT.

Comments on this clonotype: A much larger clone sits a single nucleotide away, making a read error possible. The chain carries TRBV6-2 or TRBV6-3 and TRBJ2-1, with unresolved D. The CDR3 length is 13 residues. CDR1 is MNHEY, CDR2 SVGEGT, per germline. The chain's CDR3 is CASGYSRLGEQFF. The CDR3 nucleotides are TGTGCCAGCGGTTACTCCCGGCTCGGGGAGCAGTTCTTC.

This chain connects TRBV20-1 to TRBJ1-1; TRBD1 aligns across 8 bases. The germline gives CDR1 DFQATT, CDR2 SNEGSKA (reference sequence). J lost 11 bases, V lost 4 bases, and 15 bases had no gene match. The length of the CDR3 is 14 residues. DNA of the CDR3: TGCAGTGCTAAACGGACAGGGTCCAGGAGGGGGGCTTTCTTT. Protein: CSAKRTGSRRGAFF.

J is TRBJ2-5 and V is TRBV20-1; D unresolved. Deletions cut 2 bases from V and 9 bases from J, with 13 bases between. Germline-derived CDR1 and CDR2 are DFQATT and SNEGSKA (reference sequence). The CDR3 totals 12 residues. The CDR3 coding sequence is TGCAGTGCTAGACCACAGATTGGGCCCCAGTACTTC. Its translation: CSARPQIGPQYF.